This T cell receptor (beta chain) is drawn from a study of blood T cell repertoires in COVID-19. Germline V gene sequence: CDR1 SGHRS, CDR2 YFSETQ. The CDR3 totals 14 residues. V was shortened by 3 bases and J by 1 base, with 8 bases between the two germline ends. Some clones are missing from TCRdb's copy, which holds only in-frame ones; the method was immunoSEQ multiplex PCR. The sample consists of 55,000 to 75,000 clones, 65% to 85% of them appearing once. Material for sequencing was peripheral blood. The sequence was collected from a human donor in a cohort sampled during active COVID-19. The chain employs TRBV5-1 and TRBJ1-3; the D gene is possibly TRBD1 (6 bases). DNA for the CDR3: TGCGCCAGCAGCTCCGGGACATCTGGAAACACCATATATTTT. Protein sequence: CASSSGTSGNTIYF.